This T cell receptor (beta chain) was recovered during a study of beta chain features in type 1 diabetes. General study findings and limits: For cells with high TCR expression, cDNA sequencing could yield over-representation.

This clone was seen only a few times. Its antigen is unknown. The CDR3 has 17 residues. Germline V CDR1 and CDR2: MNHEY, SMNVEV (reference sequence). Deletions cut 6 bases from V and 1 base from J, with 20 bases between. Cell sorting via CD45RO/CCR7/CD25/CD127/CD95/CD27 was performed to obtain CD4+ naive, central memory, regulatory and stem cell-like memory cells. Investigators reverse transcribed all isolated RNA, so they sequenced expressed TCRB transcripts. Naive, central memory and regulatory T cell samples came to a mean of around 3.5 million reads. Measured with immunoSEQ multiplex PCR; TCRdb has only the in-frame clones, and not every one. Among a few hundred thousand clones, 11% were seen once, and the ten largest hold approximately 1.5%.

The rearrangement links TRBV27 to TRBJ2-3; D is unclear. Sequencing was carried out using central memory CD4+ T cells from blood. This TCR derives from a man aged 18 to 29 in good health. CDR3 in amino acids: CASSLSNGWIRTDTQYF. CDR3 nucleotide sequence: TGTGCCAGCAGCCTCAGTAATGGATGGATCCGCACAGATACGCAGTATTTT.